This record looks at one T cell receptor (beta chain) sequence and its context. This specimen comes from a study of blood T cells in healthy people across ages. V gave up 7 bases and J gave up 2 bases, with 11 bases separating them. CDR1 and CDR2 from the germline V gene are SEHNR and FQNEAQ (reference sequence). The CDR3 is 13 amino acids. Next came a second PCR, run for about 7 to 12 cycles, which used a sample-barcoded 5' primer along with a J-beta primer mix. TCRdb reprocessed the 5' RACE reads with MiXCR, giving one entry per CDR3 protein. The repertoire holds more than 1.4 million distinct CDR3 sequences, with roughly 45% as singletons.

V and J are TRBV7-9 and TRBJ1-1; tentatively, D is TRBD1 (6 bases). The source material was blood. This clonotype was obtained from a woman aged 18-35 years in good health. Written as DNA, the CDR3 is TGTGCCAGCAACAAGGACAGTAACACTGAAGCTTTCTTT. Translated, it gives CASNKDSNTEAFF.